The sequence of this T cell receptor (beta chain) was determined in a study of shared clonotypes between healthy human individuals. The study, taken as a whole, reports: It was the few donors that limited the genetic and exposure-history diversity represented. Sampling was confined to blood; repertoires within tissues likely differ.

About this clone: Its antigen is not known.

The repertoire was sequenced with immunoSEQ multiplex PCR; TCRdb's copy has only in-frame clones and lacks some. Of around 500,000 clones in the sample, over 70% were seen once. Per the germline V gene, CDR1 is MGHRA and CDR2 is YSYEKL. V lost 1 base, J lost 3 bases, and 16 bases lay in between. This CDR3 is built from 16 residues. Everyone who donated was a Caucasian adult who lived in Nashville, Tennessee. The sequencing sample was made of PBMCs. The rearrangement links TRBV4-1 to TRBJ2-7, with D possibly being TRBD1 or TRBD2 (6 bases each). The receptor comes from a woman in her thirties or forties in good health. Some clones in this sample may be carry-over from other donors' samples. CDR3 DNA: TGCGCCAGCAGCCAAGTAGGGGGGTTTAAAAACTACGAGCAGTACTTC. The encoded protein is CASSQVGGFKNYEQYF.